This TCR beta chain originates from a study of blood T cell repertoires in COVID-19 (TCRdb year 2020). Some background on the complete study: Collaborator samples came from the United States, Italy and Spain and covered acute and convalescent phases of COVID-19. The sample metadata nearly always contained a de-identified subject ID, COVID-19 status, age in years and sex. Where HLA class I and class II types were available, the types were taken from metadata supplied by the sample provider, not from assay-based typing. The material from the prospective study consisted of cDNA or gDNA derived from T cells, B-cell-depleted T cells, or PBMCs. Deeply sampled blood TCRbeta repertoires from subjects exposed to, actively infected with, or recovered from COVID-19 were included in the dataset. The repertoires were made available in a free public database intended to serve as a resource for research on the immune response to SARS-CoV-2. The samples were drawn from two sources: the first 160 participants of the ongoing ImmuneRACE study, and 950 to 1,500 subjects contributed by 6 global collaborators.

The CDR3 contains 15 residues, cysteine and phenylalanine counted. Kept here is only the CDR3 DNA, which spans 45 bases and is read in frame from base 1. The germline V gene supplies CDR1 SNHLY and CDR2 FYNNEI. V loses 4 bases at its end and J loses 1 base; junction bases beyond the gene matches: 4. TCRbeta CDR3 regions were amplified from genomic DNA using the immunoSEQ Assay, a bias-controlled multiplex PCR. Concerning the study's data processing: Within the assay, amplification of reference gene primers was used to estimate how many nucleated cells each sample contained. To quantify the absolute abundance of each unique TCRbeta CDR3 rearrangement, sequence reads were collapsed and filtered. Productive Simpson clonality was computed per sample as the square root of Simpson's diversity index over productive rearrangements. Held by TCRdb, this immuneACCESS table contains in-frame sequences only and omits some clones. Under half of the omission traces to an unresolved V gene where checked; the cause of the rest is unknown. D and trimming come from the DNA, and the V and J calls and clone size come from that table. Here the sample has over 350,000 clones; more than 70% occur a single time. Less than 1.5% of the sample rests with the top ten.

Details on this clone: No antigen is known for it. Within one base of it there is no much larger clone, and no base qualities were kept.

Findings and caveats that apply to the study as a whole: Clinical and demographic metadata were provided uncurated, with the amount varying by source and participant.

Participants in the prospective study were aged about 18 to 95 years, lived in under 30 United States geographic areas, and enrolled through a virtual design. In the prospective study, cohorts were assigned on the basis of participant-reported clinical history obtained from a screening survey and a study questionnaire. ImmuneRACE Cohort 3 recovered participants were defined by two consecutive negative NP/OP PCR tests, healthcare professional clearance, or symptom resolution. Mobile phlebotomists in the prospective study collected whole blood, serum and a nasopharyngeal or oropharyngeal swab from every participant. Over a roughly two-month period, participants in the prospective study had the option of providing additional blood draws and questionnaires. Blood samples from the prospective study were shipped frozen or at room temperature prior to DNA extraction.

The chain joins TRBV2 to TRBJ1-2, with 9 bases matching TRBD1. Sequenced input: PBMCs or T cells enriched from blood (not recorded which). The clonotype originates from a woman under 30 who had recovered from COVID-19. The DNA is TGTGCCAGCAGTGCTGGACAGGGGATTAACTATGGCTACACCTTC. The translation is CASSAGQGINYGYTF.